The 9 T cell receptor beta chains in this list originate from one sample, sequenced in a study of a mutant IDH1 vaccine in newly diagnosed glioma. Their antigens remain unidentified. Time point meaning: week 5, during vaccination. A single vaccine dose contained 300 ug of mutant IDH1 20-mer peptide, and topical imiquimod was used with it. Produced via immunoSEQ multiplex PCR; TCRdb's table is partial and in-frame only. The data contain about 51,000 clones, about 77% of them singletons. The material was PBMCs, obtained from a glioma patient whose treatment included an IDH1 peptide vaccine. The receptors stem from a woman aged 40 to 49 with glioma.

This clone has only one observation. This chain joins TRBV5-5 and TRBJ1-3; D remains ambiguous. The germline CDR1 and CDR2 sequences are SGHKS and YYEKEE (reference sequence). The germline V and J ends were trimmed by 2 bases and 0 bases, with 9 bases remaining between them. This CDR3 spans 15 amino acids. The DNA of the CDR3 is TGTGCCAGCAGCTTAGGCTTCGACTCTGGAAACACCATATATTTT. Its protein product is CASSLGFDSGNTIYF. The whole variable domain, filled in from reference TRBV5-5 and TRBJ1-3, reads DAGVTQSPTHLIKTRGQQVTLRCSPISGHKSVSWYQQVLGQGPQFIFQYYEKEERGRGNFPDRFSARQFPNYSSELNVNALLLGDSALYLCASSLGFDSGNTIYFGEGSWLTVV.

J is TRBJ1-4 and V is TRBV23-1; D is unresolved. TRBV23-1 is filed as an ORF, its function uncertain. The CDR3 loop spans 15 amino acids. Trimming cost V 7 bases and J 8 bases, with 20 bases left between them. CDR3 sequence: CASTPPGQPHEKLFF. The CDR3 bases are TGCGCCAGCACACCCCCCGGTCAACCCCACGAAAAACTGTTTTTT.

The rearrangement links TRBV29-1 to TRBJ1-1; D unresolved. CDR3 length: 13 amino acids. Trimming stripped 0 bases from V and 1 base from J, with 6 bases between. Germline lookup yields CDR1 SQVTM and CDR2 ANQGSEA. The CDR3 DNA sequence: TGCAGCGTTGAAGATGGCACGAACACTGAAGCTTTCTTT. It translates to CSVEDGTNTEAFF.

This sequence joins TRBV27 and TRBJ1-4, with D perhaps matching TRBD1 (5 bases). The CDR3 covers 17 residues. V was trimmed by 2 bases and J by 8 bases, leaving 21 bases between them. Germline V gene data show CDR1 as MNHEY and CDR2 as SMNVEV (reference sequence). CDR3 nucleotides: TGTGCCAGCAGTTTACACCCGGGGGGTCCCCGGCAAGAAAAACTGTTTTTT. It codes for CASSLHPGGPRQEKLFF.

This chain connects TRBV11-2 to TRBJ1-6, with unresolved D. This CDR3 has 17 residues. The V and J ends lost 4 bases and 0 bases respectively, with 13 bases between them. Germline V lookup: CDR1 SGHAT, CDR2 FQNNGV. The CDR3 region has the DNA TGTGCCAGCAGCTCCGGAAAAGGAAACTCCTATAATTCACCCCTCCACTTT. This sequence encodes CASSSGKGNSYNSPLHF.

The chain couples TRBV4-3 to TRBJ2-2, with D uncertain. V was clipped by 3 bases and J by 2 bases, with 13 bases between them. The CDR3 consists of 16 residues. Germline V gene lookup returns CDR1 LGHNA and CDR2 YSLEER. This CDR3 reads CASSHQARFNTGELFF. For the CDR3, the DNA is TGCGCCAGCAGCCACCAAGCTCGGTTCAACACCGGGGAGCTGTTTTTT.

This clone was picked up one time. The chain employs TRBV25-1 and TRBJ1-2, with D possibly TRBD1 on 6 matching bases. V was pared by 7 bases and J by 6 bases, with 21 bases between. The CDR3 extends over 15 amino acids. Germline V gene lookup returns CDR1 MGHDK and CDR2 SYGVNS. The CDR3 DNA sequence: TGTGCCAGCAACCCGTCAGGGGAGACCGTGCATGGCTACACCTTC. It translates to CASNPSGETVHGYTF.

The chain is built from TRBV5-1 and TRBJ2-7; 7 nucleotides line up with TRBD2. Trimming at V came to 4 bases and at J to 0 bases, leaving 10 bases not matched to a gene. Germline V lookup: CDR1 SGHRS, CDR2 YFSETQ. CDR3 length: 16 amino acids. Here the CDR3 reads CASSRFNGGTSYEQYF. CDR3 DNA: TGCGCCAGCAGCCGGTTCAACGGGGGGACCTCCTACGAGCAGTACTTC.

Concerning this clone: Relative to the germline gene, one junction end is altered; a read error may explain this. The J gene is TRBJ1-5, the V gene TRBV5-6, with no clear D. The CDR3 loop spans 16 amino acids. The V gene's germline CDR1 is SGHDT and CDR2 YYEEEE. This CDR3 reads CASGLWTNPSNQPQHF. DNA for the CDR3: TGTGCCAGCGGCTTATGGACCAACCCCAGCAATCAGCCCCAGCATTTT.